A selection of T cell receptor beta chains follows, all from one sample in a study of blood T cell repertoires in COVID-19. Sequenced by immunoSEQ multiplex PCR; TCRdb stores in-frame clones only, minus some. The table has roughly 100,000 clones, roughly 88% seen once; the top ten hold about 8%. Sequencing was carried out using peripheral blood. All receptors derive from a woman in her 70s with acute or convalescent COVID-19. Both conserved end residues are part of each CDR3. D genes are given only for firm matches. Some rows have no size entry. The others give once, few or many, or a class for an expanded clone.

d_gene	abundance	j_gene	v_gene	CDR3aa	CDR3nt
TRBD1	many	TRBJ1-5	TRBV6-5	CASSYRQGGNQPQHF	TGTGCCAGCAGTTACAGACAGGGTGGCAATCAGCCCCAGCATTTT
TRBD1	.	TRBJ2-5	TRBV6-8	CASSYGPTGGQTQYF	TGTGCCAGCAGTTACGGGCCGACAGGGGGACAGACCCAGTACTTC
.	.	TRBJ2-7	TRBV7-2	CASSLTGSLEQYF	TGTGCCAGCAGCTTAACAGGATCGCTCGAGCAGTACTTC
.	once	TRBJ2-1	TRBV9	CASSPLGLGNEQFF	TGTGCCAGCAGCCCCCTCGGCCTCGGGAATGAGCAGTTCTTC
.	.	TRBJ2-5	TRBV5-1	CASGRETQYF	TGCGCCAGCGGGAGGGAGACCCAGTACTTC
TRBD1	.	TRBJ1-2	TRBV5-1	CASNTGALNYGYTF	TGCGCCAGCAATACAGGGGCCCTTAACTATGGCTACACCTTC
.	.	TRBJ2-1	TRBV6-5	CASSRPSAEQFF	TGTGCCAGCAGCCGACCTAGCGCTGAGCAGTTCTTC
TRBD1	few	TRBJ2-3	TRBV5-1	CASSKDRAGADTQYF	TGCGCCAGCAGCAAGGACAGGGCTGGCGCAGATACGCAGTATTTT
TRBD1	.	TRBJ1-1	TRBV5-1	CASSKGQTMNTEAFF	TGCGCCAGCAGCAAGGGACAGACTATGAACACTGAAGCTTTCTTT
TRBD2	.	TRBJ2-3	TRBV27	CASSPLAGGTDTQYF	TGTGCCAGCAGCCCCCTAGCGGGAGGGACAGATACGCAGTATTTT
TRBD1	.	TRBJ2-1	TRBV7-3	CASSLDRGSYNEQFF	TGTGCCAGCAGCTTAGACAGGGGCTCCTACAATGAGCAGTTCTTC
TRBD1	.	TRBJ2-1	TRBV6-4	CASYLGQGKAGEQFF	TGTGCCAGCTACCTCGGACAGGGGAAGGCGGGTGAGCAGTTCTTC
TRBD2	.	TRBJ2-7	TRBV28	CASSLFSGTSGRPSSYEQYF	TGTGCCAGCAGTTTATTTTCCGGGACTAGCGGGAGGCCTTCCTCCTACGAGCAGTACTTC
.	.	TRBJ2-5	TRBV6-4	CASSEGAGRQETQYF	TGTGCCAGCAGTGAGGGCGCGGGCCGACAAGAGACCCAGTACTTC
TRBD1	.	TRBJ1-2	TRBV3-1/TRBV3-2	CASSPDRGAGYTF	TGTGCCAGCAGCCCGGACAGGGGAGCTGGCTACACCTTC
TRBD1	.	TRBJ1-2	TRBV28	CASSNQGAHYGYTF	TGTGCCAGCAGTAACCAGGGGGCACACTATGGCTACACCTTC
TRBD1	.	TRBJ2-7	TRBV29-1	CSAGQGNSYEQYF	TGCAGCGCCGGACAGGGTAACTCCTACGAGCAGTACTTC
TRBD2	.	TRBJ2-1	TRBV15	CATSRTHGLAVDNEQFF	TGTGCCACCAGCAGGACCCACGGACTAGCGGTAGACAATGAGCAGTTCTTC
TRBD2	.	TRBJ2-1	TRBV5-5	CASSLAGTSNEQFF	TGTGCCAGCAGCTTGGCCGGGACTAGCAATGAGCAGTTCTTC
.	.	TRBJ1-3	TRBV6-6	CASSPNEGGVYGNTIYF	TGTGCCAGCAGTCCGAACGAAGGGGGAGTGTATGGAAACACCATATATTTT
TRBD2	once	TRBJ2-5	TRBV7-2	CASSKGTSGGARETQYF	TGTGCCAGCAGCAAAGGGACTAGCGGGGGGGCCCGGGAGACCCAGTACTTC
TRBD1	.	TRBJ1-5	TRBV6-5	CASTIQGRRPQHF	TGTGCCAGCACCATACAGGGGAGGCGGCCCCAGCATTTT
.	.	TRBJ1-3	TRBV12-3/TRBV12-4	CASRGAAGNTIYF	TGTGCCAGCAGGGGGGCAGCTGGAAACACCATATATTTT
TRBD1	.	TRBJ1-1	TRBV6-5	CASGPLQGTSTEAFF	TGTGCCAGCGGACCCCTACAGGGGACGAGTACTGAAGCTTTCTTT
TRBD1	.	TRBJ1-4	TRBV4-2	CASQDRGREKLFF	TGTGCCAGCCAGGACAGGGGAAGGGAAAAACTGTTTTTT
.	.	TRBJ1-1	TRBV9	CASSENGNTEAFF	TGTGCCAGCAGCGAAAACGGGAACACTGAAGCTTTCTTT
.	.	TRBJ1-2	TRBV28	CASRAGSLGPLF	TGTGCCAGCAGGGCCGGGTCCCTTGGCCCCCTCTTC
.	.	TRBJ2-2	TRBV24-1	CATSGGQKTTGELFF	TGTGCCACCTCAGGGGGGCAAAAGACCACCGGGGAGCTGTTTTTT
TRBD1	.	TRBJ1-2	TRBV4-2	CASGDSRMNYGYTF	TGTGCCAGTGGGGACAGCCGGATGAACTATGGCTACACCTTC
TRBD1	.	TRBJ2-1	TRBV7-6	CASSSRTGGGNEQFF	TGTGCCAGCAGTTCCAGGACAGGGGGCGGCAATGAGCAGTTCTTC
TRBD2	.	TRBJ2-5	TRBV27	CASSSGQAGGVTQYF	TGTGCCAGCAGTTCCGGTCAAGCGGGAGGTGTGACCCAGTACTTC
.	.	TRBJ2-5	TRBV7-9	CASSFLALKETQYF	TGTGCCAGCAGCTTCCTAGCGCTTAAAGAGACCCAGTACTTC
.	once	TRBJ2-2	TRBV9	CASSVGHQRGYAGELFF	TGTGCCAGCAGCGTAGGGCACCAAAGGGGGTACGCCGGGGAGCTGTTTTTT
.	.	TRBJ1-1	TRBV27	CASSLYGGTNTEAFF	TGTGCCAGCAGTTTATACGGCGGGACGAACACTGAAGCTTTCTTT
TRBD1	.	TRBJ1-1	TRBV7-3	CASSMTGKTEAFF	TGTGCCAGCAGCATGACAGGGAAGACTGAAGCTTTCTTT
TRBD1	.	TRBJ1-3	TRBV30	CAWITSRDRYSVGNTIYF	TGTGCCTGGATTACGAGCCGGGACAGGTACTCCGTCGGAAACACCATATATTTT
.	.	TRBJ1-5	TRBV24-1	CATMSGDNQPQHF	TGTGCCACCATGTCCGGGGACAATCAGCCCCAGCATTTT
.	.	TRBJ2-5	TRBV19	CASSRTVQETQYF	TGTGCCAGTAGCAGGACAGTACAAGAGACCCAGTACTTC
.	.	TRBJ1-6	TRBV27	CASSPTRGPSPLHF	TGTGCCAGCAGTCCGACGCGGGGGCCCTCACCCCTCCACTTT
.	.	TRBJ2-5	TRBV21-1	CASSTTGEAQETQYF	TGTGCCAGCAGCACAACAGGGGAGGCTCAAGAGACCCAGTACTTC
.	.	TRBJ1-5	TRBV19	CASSTLPGGQPQHF	TGTGCCAGTAGTACACTCCCGGGGGGTCAGCCCCAGCATTTT
TRBD2	.	TRBJ2-1	TRBV5-5	CASRKIAGPNNEQFF	TGTGCCAGCAGGAAGATAGCGGGACCTAACAATGAGCAGTTCTTC
.	.	TRBJ1-4	TRBV5-1	CASSLAGTTNEKLFF	TGCGCCAGCAGCTTGGCAGGGACAACTAATGAAAAACTGTTTTTT
TRBD2	.	TRBJ2-3	TRBV3-1/TRBV3-2	CASSQSLAGEDTQYF	TGTGCCAGCTCCCAAAGTCTAGCGGGGGAAGATACGCAGTATTTT
.	.	TRBJ2-3	TRBV7-2	CASNPRGPSTDTQYF	TGTGCCAGCAACCCGCGGGGCCCTAGCACAGATACGCAGTATTTT
TRBD2	.	TRBJ2-1	TRBV27	CASSLSGARYNEQFF	TGTGCCAGCAGTTTAAGCGGGGCCAGGTACAATGAGCAGTTCTTC
.	.	TRBJ1-1	TRBV2	CASSKLGGMNTEAFF	TGTGCCAGCAGCAAACTGGGGGGGATGAACACTGAAGCTTTCTTT
TRBD1	.	TRBJ2-2	TRBV5-1	CASTQQGQGNTGELFF	TGCGCCAGCACACAACAGGGACAGGGGAACACCGGGGAGCTGTTTTTT
.	.	TRBJ2-2	TRBV11-3	CASSQPRGNTGELFF	TGTGCCAGCAGCCAACCTCGGGGGAACACCGGGGAGCTGTTTTTT
.	.	TRBJ1-2	TRBV28	CASSLAGGAGYTF	TGTGCCAGCAGTTTGGCGGGGGGGGCGGGCTACACCTTC
TRBD1	.	TRBJ1-2	TRBV9	CASSAAGTGMGGYTF	TGTGCCAGCAGCGCCGCCGGGACAGGGATGGGGGGCTACACCTTC
.	.	TRBJ2-1	TRBV7-3	CASSFSTGAYNEQFF	TGTGCCAGCAGCTTCAGTACGGGGGCCTACAATGAGCAGTTCTTC
.	.	TRBJ2-7	TRBV28	CASSFEYEQYF	TGTGCCAGCAGTTTTGAGTACGAGCAGTACTTC
.	.	TRBJ2-7	TRBV30	CAWRKLPQYEQYF	TGTGCCTGGAGGAAACTCCCCCAATACGAGCAGTACTTC
TRBD1	.	TRBJ2-7	TRBV5-1	CASSTQGQGLSYEQYF	TGCGCCAGCAGCACCCAGGGACAGGGTCTCTCCTACGAGCAGTACTTC
.	.	TRBJ2-5	TRBV7-2	CASSLPSGETQYF	TGTGCCAGCAGCTTACCCTCGGGAGAGACCCAGTACTTC